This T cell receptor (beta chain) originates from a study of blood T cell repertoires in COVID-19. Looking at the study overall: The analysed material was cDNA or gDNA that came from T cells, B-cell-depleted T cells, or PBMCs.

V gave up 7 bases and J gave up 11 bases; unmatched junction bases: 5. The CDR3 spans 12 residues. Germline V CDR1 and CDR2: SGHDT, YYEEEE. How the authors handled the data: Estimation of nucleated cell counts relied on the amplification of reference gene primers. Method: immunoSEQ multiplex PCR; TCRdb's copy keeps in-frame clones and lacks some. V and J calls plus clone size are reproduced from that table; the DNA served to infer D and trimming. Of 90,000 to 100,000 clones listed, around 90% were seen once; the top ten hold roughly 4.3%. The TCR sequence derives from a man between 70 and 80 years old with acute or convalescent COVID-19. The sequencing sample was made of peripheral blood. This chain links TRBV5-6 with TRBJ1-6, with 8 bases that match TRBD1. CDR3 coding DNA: TGTGCCAGCGGCGGACAGGGAACACCCCTCCACTTT. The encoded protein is CASGGQGTPLHF. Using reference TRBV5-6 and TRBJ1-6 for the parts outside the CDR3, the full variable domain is DAGVTQSPTHLIKTRGQQVTLRCSPKSGHDTVSWYQQALGQGPQFIFQYYEEEERQRGNFPDRFSGHQFPNYSSELNVNALLLGDSALYLCASGGQGTPLHFGNGTRLTVT.